These T cell receptor beta chains were read from a single sample in a study of Graves' ophthalmopathy and Graves' hyperthyroidism. TCRdb passed the multiplex PCR reads through MiXCR, listing each CDR3 protein once. The sample has roughly 380,000 distinct CDR3 sequences, about 16% seen once; the top ten hold about 7.3%. Sequencing was done on a sample of peripheral blood. These receptors were obtained from a woman under 30 with stable Graves' hyperthyroidism. Each CDR3 is given with its conserved first and last residue. A D gene is named only where the DNA matches it firmly. The size entry is marked missing in some rows and otherwise reads once, few, many or a size class.

d_call: NA
j_call: TRBJ2-6
clone_size: NA
v_call: TRBV20-1
cdr3_nt: TGCAGTGCTACAAGCGGTGGGGCCAACGTCCTGACTTTC
cdr3_aa: CSATSGGANVLTF

d_call: NA
j_call: TRBJ1-5
clone_size: NA
v_call: TRBV7-2
cdr3_nt: TGTGCCAGCAGCTTAGCCCGCGGGGATCGGGCCCAGCATTTT
cdr3_aa: CASSLARGDRAQHF

d_call: NA
j_call: TRBJ1-1
clone_size: NA
v_call: TRBV6-1
cdr3_nt: TGTGCCAGCAGTATAAGGGGTGACACTGAAGCTTTCTTT
cdr3_aa: CASSIRGDTEAFF

d_call: TRBD2
j_call: TRBJ2-5
clone_size: many
v_call: TRBV24-1
cdr3_nt: TGTGCCACCAGTGATTTTGGCGGGGGGAACCAAGAGACCCAGTACTTC
cdr3_aa: CATSDFGGGNQETQYF

d_call: NA
j_call: TRBJ1-6
clone_size: few
v_call: TRBV20-1
cdr3_nt: TGCAGTGCTAGGGTGTCGACAGCCGATTCACCCCTCCACTTT
cdr3_aa: CSARVSTADSPLHF

d_call: NA
j_call: TRBJ2-6
clone_size: few
v_call: TRBV6-2/TRBV6-3
cdr3_nt: TGTGCCAGCAGCCCCAGGGGGGGCCTTGGGGCCAACGTCCTGACTTTC
cdr3_aa: CASSPRGGLGANVLTF

d_call: TRBD1
j_call: TRBJ2-7
clone_size: many
v_call: TRBV6-2/TRBV6-3
cdr3_nt: TGTGCCAGCAGTTTTTACGGGACAGGGGATGACGAGCAGTACTTC
cdr3_aa: CASSFYGTGDDEQYF

d_call: NA
j_call: TRBJ1-2
clone_size: many
v_call: TRBV2
cdr3_nt: TGTGCCAGCAGTTTGTCTTTGGTCCGTCGGAATGCTAGGGGCTACACCTTC
cdr3_aa: CASSLSLVRRNARGYTF

d_call: NA
j_call: TRBJ1-2
clone_size: NA
v_call: TRBV6-5
cdr3_nt: TGTGCCAGCAGTAACATCGTTTCGACGGGTCGCTATGGCTACACCTTC
cdr3_aa: CASSNIVSTGRYGYTF

d_call: NA
j_call: TRBJ1-2
clone_size: many
v_call: TRBV11-2
cdr3_nt: TGTGCCAGCAGCTCAAACCAGAGGGGCTACACCTTC
cdr3_aa: CASSSNQRGYTF

d_call: NA
j_call: TRBJ2-5
clone_size: NA
v_call: TRBV7-2
cdr3_nt: TGTGCCAGCAGCAAAGGTGACGGGGTTGGTCAAGAGACCCAGTACTTC
cdr3_aa: CASSKGDGVGQETQYF

d_call: TRBD1
j_call: TRBJ2-4
clone_size: many
v_call: TRBV5-1
cdr3_nt: TGCGCCAGCAGCTTGGCTCCGGGACAGGGAGAAAACATTCAGTACTTC
cdr3_aa: CASSLAPGQGENIQYF

d_call: NA
j_call: TRBJ2-5
clone_size: NA
v_call: TRBV7-8
cdr3_nt: TGTGCCAGCAGCCGCCGCGGAACTAGCAGGGGCGAAGAGACCCAGTACTTC
cdr3_aa: CASSRRGTSRGEETQYF

d_call: NA
j_call: TRBJ2-1
clone_size: many
v_call: TRBV6-1
cdr3_nt: TGTGCCAGTTGGGAGGCCGGAGCCTACAATGAGCAGTTCTTC
cdr3_aa: CASWEAGAYNEQFF

d_call: NA
j_call: TRBJ1-1
clone_size: NA
v_call: TRBV29-1
cdr3_nt: TGCAGCGTTGAAGAATCCCACCGTCACGGTTTCGCGGCTTTCTTT
cdr3_aa: CSVEESHRHGFAAFF

d_call: NA
j_call: TRBJ2-6
clone_size: many
v_call: TRBV11-1
cdr3_nt: TGTGCCAGCAGCTTAGACCTCTGGGGTAGTACTGGGGCCAACGTCCTGACTTTC
cdr3_aa: CASSLDLWGSTGANVLTF

d_call: TRBD2
j_call: TRBJ2-7
clone_size: NA
v_call: TRBV20-1
cdr3_nt: TGCAGTGCTGGCAGGACTAGCGGGGGTTCCGAGCAGTACTTC
cdr3_aa: CSAGRTSGGSEQYF

d_call: NA
j_call: TRBJ2-7
clone_size: many
v_call: TRBV7-8
cdr3_nt: TGTGCCAGCAGCTCGAAGATAATCCACGAGCAGTACTTC
cdr3_aa: CASSSKIIHEQYF

d_call: NA
j_call: TRBJ1-2
clone_size: many
v_call: TRBV10-3
cdr3_nt: TGTGCCATCAGTGAGTCGGTATCACGAAACTATGGCTACACCTTC
cdr3_aa: CAISESVSRNYGYTF

d_call: NA
j_call: TRBJ2-7
clone_size: many
v_call: TRBV27
cdr3_nt: TGTGCCAGCCCGCCCTCCGGGGCTCCCTACGAGCAGTACTTC
cdr3_aa: CASPPSGAPYEQYF

d_call: TRBD2
j_call: TRBJ2-1
clone_size: many
v_call: TRBV24-1
cdr3_nt: TGTGCCACCAGTGACGCCGCTAGCGGGGGGTCCTACAATGAGCAGTTCTTC
cdr3_aa: CATSDAASGGSYNEQFF

d_call: NA
j_call: TRBJ2-2
clone_size: many
v_call: TRBV5-1
cdr3_nt: TGCGCCAGCAGCATGGACAGTTCCACCGGGGAGCTGTTTTTT
cdr3_aa: CASSMDSSTGELFF

d_call: NA
j_call: TRBJ1-2
clone_size: NA
v_call: TRBV6-5
cdr3_nt: TGTGCCAGCAGTTACAGGACAGCCACTGACTATGGCTACACCTTC
cdr3_aa: CASSYRTATDYGYTF

d_call: TRBD2
j_call: TRBJ2-5
clone_size: many
v_call: TRBV29-1
cdr3_nt: TGCAGCGTTGAACCGGGGGGAGAGACCCAGTACTTC
cdr3_aa: CSVEPGGETQYF

d_call: NA
j_call: TRBJ2-5
clone_size: many
v_call: TRBV11-1
cdr3_nt: TGTGCCAGCAGCTTGGGAACCGATCAAGAGACCCAGTACTTC
cdr3_aa: CASSLGTDQETQYF

d_call: TRBD1
j_call: TRBJ1-5
clone_size: many
v_call: TRBV24-1
cdr3_nt: TGTGCCACCAGTGTCGGACAGGATAACGGAGCCCAGCATTTT
cdr3_aa: CATSVGQDNGAQHF

d_call: NA
j_call: TRBJ1-5
clone_size: many
v_call: TRBV24-1
cdr3_nt: TGTGCCACCAGTGATTTGCGAGGCAGGGTGGGGCAGCCCCAGCATTTT
cdr3_aa: CATSDLRGRVGQPQHF

d_call: NA
j_call: TRBJ1-1
clone_size: many
v_call: TRBV20-1
cdr3_nt: TGCAGTGCTAGTGGATCGAACACTGAAGCTTTCTTT
cdr3_aa: CSASGSNTEAFF

d_call: NA
j_call: TRBJ2-7
clone_size: many
v_call: TRBV6-1
cdr3_nt: TGTGCCAGCAGTGAAGAAGGGCTGTACGAGCAGTACTTC
cdr3_aa: CASSEEGLYEQYF

d_call: TRBD1
j_call: TRBJ1-5
clone_size: many
v_call: TRBV6-4
cdr3_nt: TGTGCCAGCAGCGGACCTGACAGGGGGATTTTGAGCAATCAGCCCCAGCATTTT
cdr3_aa: CASSGPDRGILSNQPQHF

d_call: TRBD1
j_call: TRBJ2-7
clone_size: NA
v_call: TRBV28
cdr3_nt: TGTGCCAGCAGTCCGCGACAGGGGGCTAGCGGAAACTACGAGCAGTACTTC
cdr3_aa: CASSPRQGASGNYEQYF

d_call: TRBD1
j_call: TRBJ1-2
clone_size: many
v_call: TRBV19
cdr3_nt: TGTGCCAGTAGTATAATGGCGGGACAGATGGATGGCTACACCTTC
cdr3_aa: CASSIMAGQMDGYTF

d_call: NA
j_call: TRBJ1-1
clone_size: NA
v_call: TRBV6-1
cdr3_nt: TGTGCCAGCAGTAGTACCGGGCAAGAGGGGACTGAAGCTTTCTTT
cdr3_aa: CASSSTGQEGTEAFF

d_call: TRBD2
j_call: TRBJ2-7
clone_size: NA
v_call: TRBV7-3
cdr3_nt: TGTGCCAGCAGCTTAAACGGGGGGTACGAGCAGTACTTC
cdr3_aa: CASSLNGGYEQYF

d_call: TRBD1
j_call: TRBJ1-6
clone_size: many
v_call: TRBV6-5
cdr3_nt: TGTGCCAGCAGTTACCGACAGGGAGGGAATTCACCCCTCCACTTT
cdr3_aa: CASSYRQGGNSPLHF

d_call: TRBD1
j_call: TRBJ2-5
clone_size: many
v_call: TRBV12-3/TRBV12-4
cdr3_nt: TGTGCCAGCAGTCAAGGGACAGGCCAAGAGACCCAGTACTTC
cdr3_aa: CASSQGTGQETQYF

d_call: NA
j_call: TRBJ1-2
clone_size: many
v_call: TRBV19
cdr3_nt: TGTGCCAGTAGTATGAAGACAGGATTAAACTATGGCTACACCTTC
cdr3_aa: CASSMKTGLNYGYTF

d_call: NA
j_call: TRBJ1-1
clone_size: many
v_call: TRBV7-2
cdr3_nt: TGTGCCAGCAGCTCCGACAGTACCCACACTGAAGCTTTCTTT
cdr3_aa: CASSSDSTHTEAFF

d_call: TRBD2
j_call: TRBJ2-2
clone_size: many
v_call: TRBV7-3
cdr3_nt: TGTGCCAGCAGCTCCGGGACTAGGAGCGTCGGGGAGCTGTTTTTT
cdr3_aa: CASSSGTRSVGELFF

d_call: TRBD1
j_call: TRBJ2-7
clone_size: few
v_call: TRBV27
cdr3_nt: TGTGCCAGCAAGAGAGGGGACAGGGCCTACGAGCAGTACTTC
cdr3_aa: CASKRGDRAYEQYF

d_call: NA
j_call: TRBJ1-1
clone_size: many
v_call: TRBV19
cdr3_nt: TGTGCCAGTAGTATTTTCCGAGGCGGCACTGAAGCTTTCTTT
cdr3_aa: CASSIFRGGTEAFF

d_call: TRBD2
j_call: TRBJ2-7
clone_size: many
v_call: TRBV2
cdr3_nt: TGTGCCAGCAGAGAAGCGGGGGTCTACGAGCAGTACTTC
cdr3_aa: CASREAGVYEQYF

d_call: NA
j_call: TRBJ1-2
clone_size: many
v_call: TRBV5-1
cdr3_nt: TGCGCCAGCAGCTTGGCCTCGGGGGCCGGGTATGGCTACACCTTC
cdr3_aa: CASSLASGAGYGYTF

d_call: TRBD1
j_call: TRBJ2-7
clone_size: NA
v_call: TRBV6-1
cdr3_nt: TGTGCCAGCAGAGTGACAGGGGCCTACGAGCAGTACTTC
cdr3_aa: CASRVTGAYEQYF

d_call: TRBD1
j_call: TRBJ1-1
clone_size: many
v_call: TRBV12-3/TRBV12-4
cdr3_nt: TGTGCCAGCAGTAGACAGGGGTATACTGAAGCTTTCTTT
cdr3_aa: CASSRQGYTEAFF

d_call: NA
j_call: TRBJ2-2
clone_size: many
v_call: TRBV5-8
cdr3_nt: TGTGCCAGCAGTCGTTTCACCGGGGAGCTGCTTTTT
cdr3_aa: CASSRFTGELLF

d_call: NA
j_call: TRBJ2-5
clone_size: many
v_call: TRBV25-1
cdr3_nt: TGTGCCAGCAGTGAATGGCCCCGGGGCTCCGAAAAGACCCAGTACTTC
cdr3_aa: CASSEWPRGSEKTQYF

d_call: TRBD1
j_call: TRBJ1-5
clone_size: many
v_call: TRBV16
cdr3_nt: TGTGCCAGCAGCCAATCGTGGACAGGTAATCAGCCCCAGCATTTT
cdr3_aa: CASSQSWTGNQPQHF

d_call: NA
j_call: TRBJ2-6
clone_size: many
v_call: TRBV13
cdr3_nt: TGTGCCAGCAGCTGGAGGGAGATGGCTGGGGCCAACGTCCTGACTTTC
cdr3_aa: CASSWREMAGANVLTF

d_call: NA
j_call: TRBJ1-2
clone_size: many
v_call: TRBV12-3/TRBV12-4
cdr3_nt: TGTGCCAGCAGTTGGGGGCCTGGCTACACCTTC
cdr3_aa: CASSWGPGYTF

d_call: NA
j_call: TRBJ2-2
clone_size: NA
v_call: TRBV6-2/TRBV6-3
cdr3_nt: TGTGCCAGCAGGGGGTGGATTAAGCTGTTTTTT
cdr3_aa: CASRGWIKLFF

d_call: NA
j_call: TRBJ1-1
clone_size: once
v_call: TRBV6-1
cdr3_nt: TGTGCCAGCAGAAGGGAACAGGGTGCGGGAGGTACTGAAGCTTTCTTT
cdr3_aa: CASRREQGAGGTEAFF

d_call: NA
j_call: TRBJ1-1
clone_size: many
v_call: TRBV4-1
cdr3_nt: TGCGCCAGCAGCCAAGAATACGGGACACCTAACACTGAAGCTTTCTTT
cdr3_aa: CASSQEYGTPNTEAFF

d_call: NA
j_call: TRBJ2-7
clone_size: many
v_call: TRBV3-1
cdr3_nt: TGTGCCAGCAGCCCCCGGGACGGAGCCTACGAGCAGTACTTC
cdr3_aa: CASSPRDGAYEQYF

d_call: NA
j_call: TRBJ1-1
clone_size: many
v_call: TRBV12-3/TRBV12-4
cdr3_nt: TGTGCCAGCAGTTTAGACAACACTGAAGCTTTCTTT
cdr3_aa: CASSLDNTEAFF